A selection of T cell receptor beta chains follows, all from one sample in a study of T cells expressing NK-cell markers. TCRdb re-called the 5' RACE reads, yielding one record per CDR3 amino acid sequence without DNA. The sample includes around 550,000 distinct CDR3 sequences. The material sequenced was blood T cells: a sorted CD56 or NKG2C T cell subset, CD4+ or CD8+ T cells, or bulk PBMC T cells (not recorded which). The receptors were sampled from a man between 18 and 35 years old in good health. Each CDR3 is given with its conserved first and last residue. Fields, in order: V gene, J gene, CDR3 protein.

TRBV2	TRBJ2-6	CAKQAGISGANVLTF
TRBV9	TRBJ2-3	CASSVGQITDTQYF
TRBV10-1	TRBJ2-3	CASSGMEGRTDTQYF
TRBV10-3	TRBJ2-1	CAISEGAGTSNEQFF
TRBV20-1	TRBJ1-3	CSEAGSIGNTIYF
TRBV5-1	TRBJ2-1	CASSIQPGTSLNNEQFF
TRBV20-1	TRBJ1-3	CSARRRGGNTIYF
TRBV2	TRBJ2-2	CASSIGLAGANTGELFF
TRBV10-2	TRBJ2-4	CASSESVRLVEYF
TRBV10-3	TRBJ2-3	CAIGAGVRGSLTDTQYF
TRBV25-1	TRBJ2-1	CASSFRVSNEQFF
TRBV12-3/TRBV12-4	TRBJ2-3	CASSQGLAGASDTQYF
TRBV28	TRBJ2-1	CASSLLVQYNEQFF
TRBV12-3/TRBV12-4	TRBJ2-3	CASSLWDRGADTQYF
TRBV27	TRBJ2-7	CASSLSGTVAYEQYF
TRBV14	TRBJ2-5	CASSQRQGLETQYF
TRBV10-3	TRBJ1-2	CAIRRDHASDGYTF
TRBV29-1	TRBJ1-2	CSVQGQLEGYTF
TRBV7-2	TRBJ2-7	CASSSTGTLGGEQYF
TRBV5-1	TRBJ1-5	CASSGGAAGQPQHF
TRBV12-3/TRBV12-4	TRBJ1-6	CASRLAGARNSPLHF
TRBV6-5	TRBJ1-6	CASSYGTESPLHF
TRBV24-1	TRBJ2-3	CATSSGRLPDTQYF
TRBV7-2	TRBJ2-7	CASREAVGRDEQYF
TRBV12-3/TRBV12-4	TRBJ2-5	CASSLNLAGGRETQYF
TRBV7-2	TRBJ2-5	CASTYKRSQYF
TRBV5-1	TRBJ2-5	CASSSLQGSKETQYF
TRBV11-2	TRBJ2-3	CASSLGAGLRTDTQYF
TRBV29-1	TRBJ2-1	CSAVPGTSGYNEQFF
TRBV5-1	TRBJ2-7	CASSSLAGAQDEQYF
TRBV7-2	TRBJ2-3	CASSLTFSGNTDTQYF
TRBV19	TRBJ2-5	CASSIQREPQETQYF
TRBV5-1	TRBJ2-3	CASSPLASGNTQYF
TRBV11-1	TRBJ1-5	CASSLGKSRGRHSNQPQHF